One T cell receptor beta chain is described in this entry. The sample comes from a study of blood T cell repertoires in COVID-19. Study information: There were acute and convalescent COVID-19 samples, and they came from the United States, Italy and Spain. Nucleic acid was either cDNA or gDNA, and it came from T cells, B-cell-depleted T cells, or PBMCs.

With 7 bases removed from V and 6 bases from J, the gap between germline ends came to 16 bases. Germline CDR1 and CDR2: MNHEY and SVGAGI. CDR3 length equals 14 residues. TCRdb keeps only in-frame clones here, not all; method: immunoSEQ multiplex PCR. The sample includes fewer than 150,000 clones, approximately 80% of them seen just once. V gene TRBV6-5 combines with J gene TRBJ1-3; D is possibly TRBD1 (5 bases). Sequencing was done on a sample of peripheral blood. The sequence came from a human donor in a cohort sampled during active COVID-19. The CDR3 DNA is TGTGCCAGCATCGCAGTGGACATGGCAAACACCATATATTTT. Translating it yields CASIAVDMANTIYF.